Listed below are T cell receptor beta chains from one sample, sequenced in a study of blood T cell repertoires in COVID-19. Only in-frame clones appear in the TCRdb table, and some are missing; sequencing was by immunoSEQ multiplex PCR. Of about 26,000 clones detected, around 60% appear once; the ten largest clones hold 6% to 9.5%. The sequenced sample consisted of peripheral blood. The receptors come from a man aged 60 to 69 with active or convalescent COVID-19. Each CDR3 is given without its conserved first and last residue. Each record gives: V gene, clone size, CDR3 length, J gene, CDR3 protein. The size entry is marked missing in some rows and otherwise reads once, few, many or a size class.

>TRBV27|once|11|TRBJ1-4
ASSFRSNEKLF
>TRBV6-5|NA|10|TRBJ1-6
ASSPLGSPLH
>TRBV18|NA|13|TRBJ2-7
ASSPSSGAAYEQY
>TRBV5-1|NA|15|TRBJ1-2
ASSLRLGQGANYGYT
>TRBV6-6|few|14|TRBJ2-4
ASSPRHTGAKNIQY
>TRBV6-6|NA|12|TRBJ2-5
ASSPGGPQETQY
>TRBV9|NA|14|TRBJ2-1
ASSVVGGSSYNEQF
>TRBV9|NA|14|TRBJ1-1
ASSPLAGTGRLEAF
>TRBV7-3|NA|10|TRBJ2-7
ASSFLGGEQY
>TRBV29-1|NA|11|TRBJ2-5
SIDGLLQETQY
>TRBV27|NA|15|TRBJ1-2
AGSSGRDRETSYGYT
>TRBV4-2|once|12|TRBJ2-2
ASSPNEGYGELF
>TRBV15|NA|12|TRBJ2-2
ATNPSGGTGELF
>TRBV5-1|NA|13|TRBJ2-7
ASSRGDRGFHEQY
>TRBV6-1|few|16|TRBJ2-6
ASSVLGDRVSGANVLT
>TRBV27|NA|13|TRBJ1-2
ASSLKLGQGGDYT
>TRBV25-1|NA|12|TRBJ1-2
ASSDQGQGYGYT
>TRBV10-1|NA|14|TRBJ2-1
ASSESGTGAPNEQF
>TRBV10-1|NA|13|TRBJ2-1
ASSELAGVYNEQF
>TRBV27|few|11|TRBJ1-2
ASSQDNRGGYT
>TRBV19|NA|12|TRBJ2-7
ASRSSVNSYEQY
>TRBV12-5|NA|14|TRBJ1-2
ASGFGGQPKGYGYT
>TRBV6-1|NA|15|TRBJ2-5
ASSETVGGRTQETQY
>TRBV19|NA|10|TRBJ1-1
ASSRMNTEAF
>TRBV10-3|NA|14|TRBJ2-3
AISVRSTGGTDTQY
>TRBV7-6|few|14|TRBJ1-1
ASGVGFGGLNTEAF
>TRBV27|NA|12|TRBJ2-4
ASSFVLSKNIQY
>TRBV6-5|few|12|TRBJ1-3
ASRPPGQGNTIY
>TRBV11-1|NA|12|TRBJ2-7
ASSFGTGNYEQY
>TRBV5-4|NA|14|TRBJ2-3
ASSLAGLEGPDTQY
>TRBV11-2|NA|12|TRBJ1-6
ASSLEADNSPLH
>TRBV19|NA|13|TRBJ2-2
ASSIGQGSAGELF
>TRBV19|NA|13|TRBJ2-3
ASRRDFLSTDTQY
>TRBV7-8|medium-sized|12|TRBJ1-1
ASSRGGGYTEAF
>TRBV27|once|14|TRBJ2-1
ASSLAPAGRYNEQF
>TRBV5-6|medium-sized|15|TRBJ2-5
ASAPGQGLFSQETQY